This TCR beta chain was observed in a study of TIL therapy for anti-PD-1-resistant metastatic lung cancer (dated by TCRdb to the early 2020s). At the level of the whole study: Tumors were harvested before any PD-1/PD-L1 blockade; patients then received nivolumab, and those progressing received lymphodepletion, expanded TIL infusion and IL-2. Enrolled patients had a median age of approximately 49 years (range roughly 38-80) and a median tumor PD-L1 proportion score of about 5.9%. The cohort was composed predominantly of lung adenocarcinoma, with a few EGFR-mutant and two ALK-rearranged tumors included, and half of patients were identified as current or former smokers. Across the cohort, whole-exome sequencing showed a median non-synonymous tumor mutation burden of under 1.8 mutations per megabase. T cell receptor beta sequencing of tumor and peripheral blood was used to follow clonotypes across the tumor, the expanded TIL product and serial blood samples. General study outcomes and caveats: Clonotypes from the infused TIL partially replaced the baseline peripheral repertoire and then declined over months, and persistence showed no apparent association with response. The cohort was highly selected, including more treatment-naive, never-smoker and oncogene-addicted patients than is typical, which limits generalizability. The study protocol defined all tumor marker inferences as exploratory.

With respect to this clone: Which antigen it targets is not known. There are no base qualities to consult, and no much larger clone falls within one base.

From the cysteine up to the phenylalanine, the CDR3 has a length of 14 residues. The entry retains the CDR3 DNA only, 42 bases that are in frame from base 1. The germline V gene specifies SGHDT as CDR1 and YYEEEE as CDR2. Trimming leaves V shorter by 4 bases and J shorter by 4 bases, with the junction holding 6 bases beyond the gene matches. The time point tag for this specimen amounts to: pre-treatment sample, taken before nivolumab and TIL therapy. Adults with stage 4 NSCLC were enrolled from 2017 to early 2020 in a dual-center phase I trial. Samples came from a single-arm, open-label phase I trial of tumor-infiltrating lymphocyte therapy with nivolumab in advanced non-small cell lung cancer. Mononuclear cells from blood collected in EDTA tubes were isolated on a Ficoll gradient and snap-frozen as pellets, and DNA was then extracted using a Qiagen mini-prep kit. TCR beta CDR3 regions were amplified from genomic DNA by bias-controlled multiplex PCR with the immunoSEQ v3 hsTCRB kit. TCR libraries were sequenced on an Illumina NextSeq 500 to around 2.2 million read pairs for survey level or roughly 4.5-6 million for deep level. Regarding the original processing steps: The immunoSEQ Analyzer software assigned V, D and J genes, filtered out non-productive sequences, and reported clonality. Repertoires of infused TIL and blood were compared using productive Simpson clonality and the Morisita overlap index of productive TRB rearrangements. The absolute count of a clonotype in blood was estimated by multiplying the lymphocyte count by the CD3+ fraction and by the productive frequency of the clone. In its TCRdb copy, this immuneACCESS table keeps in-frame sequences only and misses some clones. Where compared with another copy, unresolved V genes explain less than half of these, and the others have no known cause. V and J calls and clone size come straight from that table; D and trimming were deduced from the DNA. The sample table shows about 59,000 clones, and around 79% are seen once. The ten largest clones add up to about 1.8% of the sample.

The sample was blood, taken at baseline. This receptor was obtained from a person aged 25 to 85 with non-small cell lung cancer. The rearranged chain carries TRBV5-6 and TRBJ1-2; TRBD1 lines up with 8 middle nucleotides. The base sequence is TGTGCCAGCAGCCCAAGACAGGGGAGCTATGGCTACACCTTC. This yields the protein CASSPRQGSYGYTF.